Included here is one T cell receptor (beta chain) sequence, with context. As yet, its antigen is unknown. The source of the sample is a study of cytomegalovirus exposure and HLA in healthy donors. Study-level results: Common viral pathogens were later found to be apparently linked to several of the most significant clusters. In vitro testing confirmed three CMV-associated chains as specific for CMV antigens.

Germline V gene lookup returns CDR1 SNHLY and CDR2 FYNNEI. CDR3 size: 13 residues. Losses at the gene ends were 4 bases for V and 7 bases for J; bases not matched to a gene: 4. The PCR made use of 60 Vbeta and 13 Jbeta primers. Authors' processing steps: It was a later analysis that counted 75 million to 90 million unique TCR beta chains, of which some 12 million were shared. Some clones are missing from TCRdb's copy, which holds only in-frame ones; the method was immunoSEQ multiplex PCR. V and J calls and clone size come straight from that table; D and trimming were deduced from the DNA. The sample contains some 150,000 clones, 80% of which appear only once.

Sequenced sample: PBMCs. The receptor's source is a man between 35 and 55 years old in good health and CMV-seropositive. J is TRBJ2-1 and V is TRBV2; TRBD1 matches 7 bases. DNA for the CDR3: TGTGCCAGCAGTGTAGGCAGGGGGAATGAGCAGTTCTTC. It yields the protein CASSVGRGNEQFF.